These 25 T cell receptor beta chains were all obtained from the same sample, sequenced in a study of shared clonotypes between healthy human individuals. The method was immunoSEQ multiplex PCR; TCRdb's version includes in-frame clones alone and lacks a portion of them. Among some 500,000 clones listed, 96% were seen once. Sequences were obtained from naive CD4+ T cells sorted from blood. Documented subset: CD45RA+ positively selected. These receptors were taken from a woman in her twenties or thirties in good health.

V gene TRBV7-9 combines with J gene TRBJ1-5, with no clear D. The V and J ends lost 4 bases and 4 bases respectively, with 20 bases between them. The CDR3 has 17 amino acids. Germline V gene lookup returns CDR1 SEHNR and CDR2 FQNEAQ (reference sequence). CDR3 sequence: CASSSIPPSPRNQPQHF. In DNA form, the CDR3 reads TGTGCCAGCAGCTCCATCCCCCCTTCCCCCAGGAATCAGCCCCAGCATTTT.

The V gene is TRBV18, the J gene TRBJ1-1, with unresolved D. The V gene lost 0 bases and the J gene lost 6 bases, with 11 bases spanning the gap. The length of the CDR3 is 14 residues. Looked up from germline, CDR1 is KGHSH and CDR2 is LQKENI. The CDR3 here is CASSPPPPGAEAFF. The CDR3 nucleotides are TGTGCCAGCTCACCACCACCCCCCGGCGCTGAAGCTTTCTTT.

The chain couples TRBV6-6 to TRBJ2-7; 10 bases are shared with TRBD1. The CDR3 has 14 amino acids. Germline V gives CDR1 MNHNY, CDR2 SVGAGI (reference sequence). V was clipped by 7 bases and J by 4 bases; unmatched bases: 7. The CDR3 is CASTDRGRIYEQYF. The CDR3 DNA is TGTGCCAGCACCGACAGGGGGCGCATTTACGAGCAGTACTTC.

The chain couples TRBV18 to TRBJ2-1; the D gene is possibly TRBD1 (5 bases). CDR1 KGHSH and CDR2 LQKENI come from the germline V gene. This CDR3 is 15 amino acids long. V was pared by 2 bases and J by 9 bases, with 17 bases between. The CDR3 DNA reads TGTGCCAGCTCACCAGCAGGGATGAGGCCCAGTGAGCAGTTCTTC. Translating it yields CASSPAGMRPSEQFF.

CDR3 sequence (DNA): TGCGCCAGCAGCCAAGATTGGGGACTAGCGGGAGTTAATGAGCAGTTCTTC. Translated, it gives CASSQDWGLAGVNEQFF. The rearrangement links TRBV4-1 to TRBJ2-1; 14 nucleotides agree with TRBD2. The V gene's germline CDR1 is MGHRA and CDR2 YSYEKL. The CDR3 contains 17 residues. V lost 0 bases, J lost 7 bases, and 5 bases stayed unmatched.

The CDR3 sequence: CASSPRGRGSETQYF. CDR3 sequence (DNA): TGTGCCAGCAGTCCCCGGGGCAGGGGTTCGGAGACCCAGTACTTC. V is TRBV28 and J is TRBJ2-5; possible D gene TRBD1, 6 bases. Germline V gene lookup returns CDR1 MDHEN and CDR2 SYDVKM. The V gene lost 5 bases and the J gene lost 5 bases, with 18 bases spanning the gap. This CDR3 has 15 residues.

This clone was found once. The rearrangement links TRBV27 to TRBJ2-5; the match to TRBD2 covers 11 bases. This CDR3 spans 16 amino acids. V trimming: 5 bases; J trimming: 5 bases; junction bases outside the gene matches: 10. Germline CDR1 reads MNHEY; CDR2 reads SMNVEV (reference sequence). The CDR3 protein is CASSPRLAGLGETQYF. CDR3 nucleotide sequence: TGTGCCAGCAGTCCTCGACTAGCGGGATTGGGGGAGACCCAGTACTTC.

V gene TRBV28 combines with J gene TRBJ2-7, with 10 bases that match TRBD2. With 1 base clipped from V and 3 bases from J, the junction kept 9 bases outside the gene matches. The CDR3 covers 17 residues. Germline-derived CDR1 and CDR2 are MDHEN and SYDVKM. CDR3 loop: CASSLLSRTSGNYEQYF. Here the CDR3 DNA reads TGTGCCAGCAGTTTATTGAGCCGGACTAGCGGAAACTACGAGCAGTACTTC.

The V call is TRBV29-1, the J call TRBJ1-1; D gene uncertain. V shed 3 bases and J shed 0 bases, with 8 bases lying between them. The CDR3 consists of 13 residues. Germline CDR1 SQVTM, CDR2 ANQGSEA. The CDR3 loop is CSVETRMNTEAFF. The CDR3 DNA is TGCAGCGTTGAGACCCGGATGAACACTGAAGCTTTCTTT.

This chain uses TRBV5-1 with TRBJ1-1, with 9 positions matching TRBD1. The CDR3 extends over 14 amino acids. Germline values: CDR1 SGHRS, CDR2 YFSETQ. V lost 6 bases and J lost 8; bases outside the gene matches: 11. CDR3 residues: CASTPGQGRMEAFF. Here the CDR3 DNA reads TGCGCCAGCACCCCCGGACAGGGGAGAATGGAAGCTTTCTTT. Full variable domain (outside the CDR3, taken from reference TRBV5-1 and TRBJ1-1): KAGVTQTPRYLIKTRGQQVTLSCSPISGHRSVSWYQQTPGQGLQFLFEYFSETQRNKGNFPGRFSGRQFSNSRSEMNVSTLELGDSALYLCASTPGQGRMEAFFGQGTRLTVV.

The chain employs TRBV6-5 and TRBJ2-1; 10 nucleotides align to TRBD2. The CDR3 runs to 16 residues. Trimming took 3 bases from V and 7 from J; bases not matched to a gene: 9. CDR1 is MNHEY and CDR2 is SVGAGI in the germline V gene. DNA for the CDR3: TGTGCCAGCAGTTATTTGCTAGCGGGAGTACAAAATGAGCAGTTCTTC. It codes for CASSYLLAGVQNEQFF.

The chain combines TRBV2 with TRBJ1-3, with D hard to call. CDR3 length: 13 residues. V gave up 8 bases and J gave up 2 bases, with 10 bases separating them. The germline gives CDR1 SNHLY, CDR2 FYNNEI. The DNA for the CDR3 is TGTGCCAGCTTAGTAGGCCCTGGAAACACCATATATTTT. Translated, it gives CASLVGPGNTIYF.

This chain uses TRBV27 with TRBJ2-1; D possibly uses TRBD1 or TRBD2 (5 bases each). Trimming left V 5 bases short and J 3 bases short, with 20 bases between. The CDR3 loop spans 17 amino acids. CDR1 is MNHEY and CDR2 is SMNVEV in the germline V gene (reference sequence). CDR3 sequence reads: CASSPRGAGEGYNEQFF. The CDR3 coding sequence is TGTGCCAGCAGTCCTCGAGGGGCGGGCGAGGGCTACAATGAGCAGTTCTTC.

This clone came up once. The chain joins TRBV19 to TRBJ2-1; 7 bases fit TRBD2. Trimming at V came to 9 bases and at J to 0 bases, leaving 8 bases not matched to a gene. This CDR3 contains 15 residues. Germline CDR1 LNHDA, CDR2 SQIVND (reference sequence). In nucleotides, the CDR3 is TGTGCCAGCAACCGAGCGGGAAGCTCCTACAATGAGCAGTTCTTC. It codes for CASNRAGSSYNEQFF.

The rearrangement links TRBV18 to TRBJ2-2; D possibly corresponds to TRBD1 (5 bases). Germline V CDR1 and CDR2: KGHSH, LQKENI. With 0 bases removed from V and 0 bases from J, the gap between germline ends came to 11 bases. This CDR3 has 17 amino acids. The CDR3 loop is CASSPPVGAANTGELFF. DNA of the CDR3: TGTGCCAGCTCACCACCTGTAGGGGCCGCGAACACCGGGGAGCTGTTTTTT.

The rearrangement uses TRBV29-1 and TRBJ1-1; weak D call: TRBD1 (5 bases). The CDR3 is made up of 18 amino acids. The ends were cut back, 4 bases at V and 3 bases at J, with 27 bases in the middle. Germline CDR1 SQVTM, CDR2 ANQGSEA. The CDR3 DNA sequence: TGCAGCGTTGTGCGCGAATGGGGCAAGATAATGGGGGACACTGAAGCTTTCTTT. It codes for CSVVREWGKIMGDTEAFF.

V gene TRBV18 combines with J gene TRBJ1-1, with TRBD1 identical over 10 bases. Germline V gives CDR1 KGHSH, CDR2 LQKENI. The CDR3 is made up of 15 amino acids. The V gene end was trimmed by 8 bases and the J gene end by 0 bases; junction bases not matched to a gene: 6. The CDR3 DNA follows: TGTGCCAGCCGACAGGGGGCCAGTGTGAACACTGAAGCTTTCTTT. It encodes CASRQGASVNTEAFF.

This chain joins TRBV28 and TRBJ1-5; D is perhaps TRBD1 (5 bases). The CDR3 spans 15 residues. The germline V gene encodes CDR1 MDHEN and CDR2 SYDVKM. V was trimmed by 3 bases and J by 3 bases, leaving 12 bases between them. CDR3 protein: CASSLNRLFNQPQHF. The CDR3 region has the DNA TGTGCCAGCAGTTTGAACAGGCTTTTCAATCAGCCCCAGCATTTT.

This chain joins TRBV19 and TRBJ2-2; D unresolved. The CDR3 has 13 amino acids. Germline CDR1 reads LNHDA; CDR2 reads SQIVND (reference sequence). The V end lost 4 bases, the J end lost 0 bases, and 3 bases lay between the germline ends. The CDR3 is CASSRANTGELFF. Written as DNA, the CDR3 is TGTGCCAGTAGTAGAGCGAACACCGGGGAGCTGTTTTTT.

As DNA, the CDR3 is TGTGCCAGCAGTTACCGGGGGACTAGCGGGCCGACAGATACGCAGTATTTT. This gives the protein CASSYRGTSGPTDTQYF. This chain links TRBV6-7 with TRBJ2-3; 12 bases agree with TRBD2. TRBV6-7 falls under the ORF class, with uncertain function. V lost 2 bases and J lost 3; bases outside the gene matches: 6. This CDR3 comprises 17 residues.

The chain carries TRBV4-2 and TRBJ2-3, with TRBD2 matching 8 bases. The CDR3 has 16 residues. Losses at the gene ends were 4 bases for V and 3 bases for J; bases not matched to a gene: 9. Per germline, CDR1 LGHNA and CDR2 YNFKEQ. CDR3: CASSRGTRAETDTQYF. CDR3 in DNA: TGTGCCAGCAGCCGGGGGACTAGAGCAGAGACAGATACGCAGTATTTT.

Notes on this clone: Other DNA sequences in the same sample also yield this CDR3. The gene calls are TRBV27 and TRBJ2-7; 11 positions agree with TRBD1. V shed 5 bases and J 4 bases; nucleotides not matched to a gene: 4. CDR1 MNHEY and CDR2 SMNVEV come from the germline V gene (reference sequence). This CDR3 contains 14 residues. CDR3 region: CASSPGQGAYEQYF. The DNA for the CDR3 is TGTGCCAGCAGTCCTGGACAGGGGGCGTACGAGCAGTACTTC.

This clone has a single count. DNA of the CDR3: TGTGCCAGCTCACCAGGGGCCAGCGGTCACGAGCAGTACTTC. It translates to CASSPGASGHEQYF. The chain has TRBV18 and TRBJ2-7; D tentatively fits TRBD1 or TRBD2 (5 bases each). V lost 2 bases, J lost 5 bases, and 13 bases lay in between. The length of the CDR3 is 14 residues. Per the germline V gene, CDR1 is KGHSH and CDR2 is LQKENI. Complete variable domain (other parts from reference TRBV18 and TRBJ2-7): NAGVMQNPRHLVRRRGQEARLRCSPMKGHSHVYWYRQLPEEGLKFMVYLQKENIIDESGMPKERFSAEFPKEGPSILRIQQVVRGDSAAYFCASSPGASGHEQYFGPGTRLTVT.

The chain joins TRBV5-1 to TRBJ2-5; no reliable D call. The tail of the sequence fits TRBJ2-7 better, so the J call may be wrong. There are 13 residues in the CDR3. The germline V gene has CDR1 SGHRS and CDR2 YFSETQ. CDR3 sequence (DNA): TGCGCCAGCAGCCCGGTTGGTCTCTACGAGCAGTACTTC. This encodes CASSPVGLYEQYF.

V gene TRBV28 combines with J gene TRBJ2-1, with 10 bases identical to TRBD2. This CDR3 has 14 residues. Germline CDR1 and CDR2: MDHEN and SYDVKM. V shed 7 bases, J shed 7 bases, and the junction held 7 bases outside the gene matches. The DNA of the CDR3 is TGTGCCAGCACCGAGACTAGCGGGTGGAATGAGCAGTTCTTC. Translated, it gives CASTETSGWNEQFF.